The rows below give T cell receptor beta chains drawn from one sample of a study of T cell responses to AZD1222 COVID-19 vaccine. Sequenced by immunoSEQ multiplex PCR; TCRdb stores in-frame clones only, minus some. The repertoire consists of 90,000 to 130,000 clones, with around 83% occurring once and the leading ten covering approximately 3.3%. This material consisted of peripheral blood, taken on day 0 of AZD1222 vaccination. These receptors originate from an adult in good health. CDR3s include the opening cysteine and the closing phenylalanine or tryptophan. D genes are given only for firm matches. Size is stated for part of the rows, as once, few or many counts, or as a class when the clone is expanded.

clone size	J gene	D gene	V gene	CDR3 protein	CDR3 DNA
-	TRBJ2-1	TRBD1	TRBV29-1	CSVDPGQENEQFF	TGCAGCGTTGATCCGGGACAGGAGAATGAGCAGTTCTTC
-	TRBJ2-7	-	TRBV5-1	CASSLGGQAPSPYGQYF	TGCGCCAGCAGCTTGGGTGGGCAGGCCCCCTCACCGTACGGGCAGTACTTC
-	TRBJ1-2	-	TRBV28	CASSLYDGYTF	TGTGCCAGCAGTTTATACGATGGCTACACCTTC
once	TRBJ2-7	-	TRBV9	CASSQGRVLDEQYF	TGTGCCAGCAGCCAAGGTCGGGTCCTCGACGAGCAGTACTTC
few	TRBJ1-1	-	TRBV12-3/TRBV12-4	CASSLMGNTEAFF	TGTGCCAGCAGTTTAATGGGGAACACTGAAGCTTTCTTT
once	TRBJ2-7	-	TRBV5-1	CASSTSRGNEQYF	TGCGCCAGCAGCACCAGCCGGGGTAACGAGCAGTACTTC
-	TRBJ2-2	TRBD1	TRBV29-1	CSAPGQGGNTGELFF	TGCAGCGCTCCCGGACAGGGTGGGAACACCGGGGAGCTGTTTTTT
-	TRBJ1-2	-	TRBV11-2	CASSPIRRSSNYGYTF	TGTGCCAGCAGCCCTATACGCAGGTCTAGCAACTATGGCTACACCTTC
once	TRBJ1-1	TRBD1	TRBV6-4	CASRGGQGDQAFF	TGTGCCAGCAGGGGGGGACAGGGCGATCAAGCTTTCTTT
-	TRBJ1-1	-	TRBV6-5	CASTRQGLGDTEAFF	TGTGCCAGCACCAGGCAGGGGTTGGGGGACACTGAAGCTTTCTTT
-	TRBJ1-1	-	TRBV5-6	CASSLAAGPTEAFF	TGTGCCAGCAGCTTGGCCGCAGGACCCACTGAAGCTTTCTTT
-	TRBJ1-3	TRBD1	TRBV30	CAWSVGTGLQAGNTIYF	TGTGCCTGGAGTGTAGGGACAGGGTTGCAGGCGGGAAACACCATATATTTT
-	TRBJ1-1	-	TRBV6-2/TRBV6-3	CASSYAGVAEAFF	TGTGCCAGCAGTTACGCGGGGGTCGCTGAAGCTTTCTTT
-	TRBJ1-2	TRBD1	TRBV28	CASSPTGAYGYTF	TGTGCCAGCAGTCCAACAGGGGCCTATGGCTACACCTTC
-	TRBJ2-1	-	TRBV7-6	CASSLGTLPRNEQFF	TGTGCCAGCAGCTTAGGGACTCTACCACGCAATGAGCAGTTCTTC
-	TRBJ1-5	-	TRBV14	CASSLEGDQPQHF	TGTGCCAGCAGCTTGGAAGGCGATCAGCCCCAGCATTTT
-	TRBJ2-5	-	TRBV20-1	CSAGQETQYF	TGCAGTGCTGGACAAGAGACCCAGTACTTC
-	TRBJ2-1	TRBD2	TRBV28	CASRGGGVHEQFF	TGTGCCAGCAGGGGCGGGGGTGTGCATGAGCAGTTCTTC
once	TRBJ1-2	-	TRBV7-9	CASSLGQGLTFGYTF	TGTGCCAGCAGCCTCGGGCAGGGGCTGACGTTCGGCTACACCTTC
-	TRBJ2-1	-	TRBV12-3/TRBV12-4	CASSLGSEQFF	TGTGCCAGCTCCCTGGGGAGTGAGCAGTTCTTC
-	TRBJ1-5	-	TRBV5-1	CASSPPGADNQPQHF	TGCGCCAGCAGCCCGCCGGGGGCAGACAATCAGCCCCAGCATTTT
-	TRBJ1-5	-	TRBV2	CASSEWWNSNQPQHF	TGTGCCAGCAGTGAATGGTGGAATAGCAATCAGCCCCAGCATTTT
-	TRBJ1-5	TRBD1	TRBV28	CASSPPMGTGGSSSNQPQHF	TGTGCCAGCAGTCCCCCGATGGGGACAGGGGGGAGTAGTAGCAATCAGCCCCAGCATTTT
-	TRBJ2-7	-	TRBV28	CASSLAGQPLVYPLEQYF	TGTGCCAGCAGTTTAGCGGGACAGCCCTTGGTTTACCCCCTAGAGCAGTACTTC
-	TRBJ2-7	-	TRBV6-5	CASSYGLEAQYF	TGTGCCAGCAGTTATGGCCTCGAGGCGCAGTACTTC
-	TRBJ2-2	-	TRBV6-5	CASSNSIQPGELFF	TGTGCCAGCAGTAACTCAATACAGCCCGGGGAGCTGTTTTTT
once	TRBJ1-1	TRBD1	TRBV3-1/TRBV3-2	CASSQDGGTGGTEAFF	TGTGCCAGCAGCCAAGATGGGGGGACAGGGGGCACTGAAGCTTTCTTT
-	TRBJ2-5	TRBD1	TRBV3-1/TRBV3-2	CASSQIDRDETQYF	TGTGCCAGCAGTCAGATAGACAGGGACGAGACCCAGTACTTC
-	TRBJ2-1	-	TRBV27	CASSFLPENEQFF	TGTGCCAGCAGTTTTCTGCCAGAGAATGAGCAGTTCTTC
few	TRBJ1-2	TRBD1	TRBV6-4	CASSETGVFGYTF	TGTGCCAGCAGTGAAACAGGGGTCTTCGGCTACACCTTC
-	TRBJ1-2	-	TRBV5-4	CASRGGGPYYGYTF	TGTGCCAGCAGGGGGGGCGGCCCCTACTATGGCTACACCTTC
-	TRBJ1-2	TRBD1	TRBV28	CASRLTGNYGYTF	TGTGCCAGCAGGTTGACAGGGAACTATGGCTACACCTTC
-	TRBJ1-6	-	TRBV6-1	CASSEGRQDFNSPLHF	TGTGCCAGCAGTGAAGGTCGGCAGGATTTTAATTCACCCCTCCACTTT
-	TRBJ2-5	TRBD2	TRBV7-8	CASSFPAGGPWETQYF	TGTGCCAGCAGCTTCCCAGCGGGGGGGCCATGGGAGACCCAGTACTTC
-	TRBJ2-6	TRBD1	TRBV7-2	CASSPTGGAGANVLTF	TGTGCCAGCAGCCCAACAGGGGGCGCTGGGGCCAACGTCCTGACTTTC
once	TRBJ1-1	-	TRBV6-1	CASSQQGRDTEAFF	TGTGCCAGCAGTCAACAGGGTAGGGACACTGAAGCTTTCTTT
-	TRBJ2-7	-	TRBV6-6	CASSYLAPPGDEQYF	TGTGCCAGCAGTTACCTCGCCCCGCCTGGGGACGAGCAGTACTTC
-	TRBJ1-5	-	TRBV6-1	CASSDSNQPQHF	TGTGCCAGCAGTGACAGTAATCAGCCCCAGCATTTT
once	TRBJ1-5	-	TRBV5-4	CASRSDQGNSPTQHF	TGTGCCAGCAGATCGGATCAGGGCAATTCCCCCACCCAGCATTTT
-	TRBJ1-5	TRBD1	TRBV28	CASSFPGQVGNQPQHF	TGTGCCAGCAGTTTCCCTGGACAGGTGGGAAATCAGCCCCAGCATTTT
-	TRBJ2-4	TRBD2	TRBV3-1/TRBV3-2	CASSQVYSGGDIQYF	TGTGCCAGCAGCCAAGTATATAGCGGGGGAGACATTCAGTACTTC
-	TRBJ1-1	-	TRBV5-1	CASSVTGGVTEAFF	TGCGCCAGCAGCGTGACGGGGGGAGTCACTGAAGCTTTCTTT
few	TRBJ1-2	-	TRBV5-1	CASSLGGYGYTF	TGCGCCAGCAGCTTGGGAGGGTATGGCTACACCTTC
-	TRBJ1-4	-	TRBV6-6	CASRVPREEKLFF	TGTGCCAGCAGGGTACCCCGGGAGGAAAAACTGTTTTTT
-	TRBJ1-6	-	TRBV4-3	CASSQVGVGPEWSSYNSPLHF	TGCGCCAGCAGCCAAGTAGGTGTAGGACCGGAGTGGAGCTCCTATAATTCACCCCTCCACTTT
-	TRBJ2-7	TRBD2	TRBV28	CAILAGDSYEQYF	TGTGCCATCTTAGCGGGGGACTCCTACGAGCAGTACTTC
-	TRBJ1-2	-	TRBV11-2	CASGSNYGYTF	TGTGCCAGCGGGTCTAACTATGGCTACACCTTC
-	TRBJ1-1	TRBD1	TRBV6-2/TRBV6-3	CASTPGGLGSKGEAFF	TGTGCCAGCACCCCAGGGGGGTTGGGTTCAAAAGGTGAAGCTTTCTTT
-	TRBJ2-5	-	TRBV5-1	CASSTRGPETQYF	TGCGCCAGCAGCACCCGGGGGCCGGAGACCCAGTACTTC
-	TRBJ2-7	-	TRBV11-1	CASSFSGGGYYEQYF	TGTGCCAGCAGCTTTTCAGGGGGAGGTTACTACGAGCAGTACTTC
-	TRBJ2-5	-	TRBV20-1	CSAEEETQYF	TGCAGTGCCGAAGAAGAGACCCAGTACTTC